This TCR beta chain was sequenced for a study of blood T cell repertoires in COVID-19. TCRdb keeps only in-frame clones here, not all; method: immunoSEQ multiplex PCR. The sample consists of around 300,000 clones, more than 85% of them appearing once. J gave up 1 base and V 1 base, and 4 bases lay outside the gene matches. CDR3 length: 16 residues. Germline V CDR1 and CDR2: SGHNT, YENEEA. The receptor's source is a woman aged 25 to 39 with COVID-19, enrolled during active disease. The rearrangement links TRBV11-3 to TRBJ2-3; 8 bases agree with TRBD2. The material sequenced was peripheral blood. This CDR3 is CASSLVSAGGTDTQYF. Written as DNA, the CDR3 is TGTGCCAGCAGCTTAGTATCAGCGGGAGGCACAGATACGCAGTATTTT.